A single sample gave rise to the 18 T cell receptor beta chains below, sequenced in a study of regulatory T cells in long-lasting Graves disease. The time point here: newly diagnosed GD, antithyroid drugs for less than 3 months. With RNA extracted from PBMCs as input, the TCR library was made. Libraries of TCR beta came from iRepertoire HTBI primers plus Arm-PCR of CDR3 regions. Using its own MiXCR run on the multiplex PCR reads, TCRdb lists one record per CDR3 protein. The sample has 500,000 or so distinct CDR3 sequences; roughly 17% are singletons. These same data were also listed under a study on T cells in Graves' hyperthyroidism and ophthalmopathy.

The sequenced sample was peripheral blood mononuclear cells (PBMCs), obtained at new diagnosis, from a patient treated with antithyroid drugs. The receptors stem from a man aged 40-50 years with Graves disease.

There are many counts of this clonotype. The CDR3 here is CSARDRNSGRIRANTQYF. The CDR3 nucleotides are TGCAGTGCTAGAGATCGCAATAGCGGGAGGATCCGTGCGAATACGCAGTATTTT. This chain connects TRBV20-1 to TRBJ2-3; TRBD2 matches 10 bases. J gave up 7 bases and V 0 bases, and 16 bases lay outside the gene matches. Germline-derived CDR1 and CDR2 are DFQATT and SNEGSKA (reference sequence). There are 18 residues in the CDR3.

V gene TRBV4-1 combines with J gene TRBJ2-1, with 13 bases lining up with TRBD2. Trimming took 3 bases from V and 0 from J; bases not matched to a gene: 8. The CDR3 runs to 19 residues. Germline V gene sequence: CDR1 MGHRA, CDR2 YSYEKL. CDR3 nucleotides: TGCGCCAGCAGCCAGACTAGCGGGAGGTCTGATAGCTCCTACAATGAGCAGTTCTTC. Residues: CASSQTSGRSDSSYNEQFF.

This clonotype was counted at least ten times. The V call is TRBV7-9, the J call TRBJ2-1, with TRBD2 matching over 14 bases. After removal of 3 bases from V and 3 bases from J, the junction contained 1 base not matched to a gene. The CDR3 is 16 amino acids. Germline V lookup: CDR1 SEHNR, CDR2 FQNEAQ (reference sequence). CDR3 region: CASSLTSGRGYNEQFF. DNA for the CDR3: TGTGCCAGCAGCTTGACTAGCGGGAGGGGCTACAATGAGCAGTTCTTC.

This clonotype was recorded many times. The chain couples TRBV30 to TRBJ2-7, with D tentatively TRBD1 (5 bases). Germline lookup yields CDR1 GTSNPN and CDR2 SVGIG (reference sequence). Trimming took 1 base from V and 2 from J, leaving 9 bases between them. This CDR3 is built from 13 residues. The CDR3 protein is CAWSAGPPYEQYF. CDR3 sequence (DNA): TGTGCCTGGAGTGCAGGGCCCCCCTACGAGCAGTACTTC.

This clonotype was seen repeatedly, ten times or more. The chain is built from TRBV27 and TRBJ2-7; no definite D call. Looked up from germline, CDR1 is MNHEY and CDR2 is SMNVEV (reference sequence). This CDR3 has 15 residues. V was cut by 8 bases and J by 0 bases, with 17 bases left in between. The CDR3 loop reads CASVKDVGSSYEQYF. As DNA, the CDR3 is TGTGCCAGCGTTAAGGACGTAGGTAGCTCCTACGAGCAGTACTTC.

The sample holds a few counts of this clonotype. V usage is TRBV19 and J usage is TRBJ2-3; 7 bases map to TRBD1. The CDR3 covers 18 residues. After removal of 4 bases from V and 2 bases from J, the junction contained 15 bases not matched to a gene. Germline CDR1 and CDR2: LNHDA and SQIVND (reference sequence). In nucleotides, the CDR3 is TGTGCCAGTAGTACCCCCCTAAAGACAGGGTGGAACACAGATACGCAGTATTTT. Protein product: CASSTPLKTGWNTDTQYF.

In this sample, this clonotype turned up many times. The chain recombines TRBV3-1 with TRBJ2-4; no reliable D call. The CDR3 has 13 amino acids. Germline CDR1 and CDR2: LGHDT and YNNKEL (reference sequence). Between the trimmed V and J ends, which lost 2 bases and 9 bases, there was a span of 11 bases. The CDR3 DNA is TGTGCCAGCAGCCAATCCCCGTTTCTCATTCAGTACTTC. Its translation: CASSQSPFLIQYF.

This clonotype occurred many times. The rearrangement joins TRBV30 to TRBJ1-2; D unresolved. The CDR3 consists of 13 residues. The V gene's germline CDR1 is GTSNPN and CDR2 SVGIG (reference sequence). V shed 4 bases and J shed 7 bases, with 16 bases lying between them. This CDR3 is CAWTKQEAAGYTF. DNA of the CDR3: TGTGCCTGGACCAAACAAGAGGCGGCTGGCTACACCTTC.

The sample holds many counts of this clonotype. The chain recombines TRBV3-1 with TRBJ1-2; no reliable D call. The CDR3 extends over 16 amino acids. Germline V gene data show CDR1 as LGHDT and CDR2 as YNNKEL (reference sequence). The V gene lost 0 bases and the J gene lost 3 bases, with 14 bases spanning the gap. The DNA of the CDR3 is TGTGCCAGCAGCCAAGATATTGTGGGCTCTTACTATGGCTACACCTTC. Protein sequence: CASSQDIVGSYYGYTF.

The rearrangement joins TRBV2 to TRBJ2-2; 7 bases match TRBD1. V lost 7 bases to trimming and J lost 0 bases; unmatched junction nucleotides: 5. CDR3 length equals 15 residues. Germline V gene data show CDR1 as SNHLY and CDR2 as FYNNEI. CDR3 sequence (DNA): TGTGCCAGCATGGGGGACAGCGCGAACACCGGGGAGCTGTTTTTT. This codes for CASMGDSANTGELFF.

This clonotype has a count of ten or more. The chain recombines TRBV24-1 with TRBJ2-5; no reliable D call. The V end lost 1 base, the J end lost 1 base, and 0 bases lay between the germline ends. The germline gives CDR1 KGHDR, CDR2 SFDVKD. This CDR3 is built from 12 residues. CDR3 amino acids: CATSDFQETQYF. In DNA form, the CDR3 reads TGTGCCACCAGTGATTTCCAAGAGACCCAGTACTTC.

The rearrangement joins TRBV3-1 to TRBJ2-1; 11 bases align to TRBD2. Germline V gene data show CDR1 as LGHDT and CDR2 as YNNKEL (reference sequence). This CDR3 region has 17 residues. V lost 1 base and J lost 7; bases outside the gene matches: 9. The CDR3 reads CASSQVHSGRARNEQFF. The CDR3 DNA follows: TGTGCCAGCAGCCAAGTCCATAGCGGGAGGGCTAGGAATGAGCAGTTCTTC.

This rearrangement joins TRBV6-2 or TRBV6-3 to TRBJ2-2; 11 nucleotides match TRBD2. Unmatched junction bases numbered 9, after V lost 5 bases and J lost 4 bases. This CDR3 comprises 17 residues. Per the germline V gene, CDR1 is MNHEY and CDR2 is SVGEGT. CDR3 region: CASSNHGLAGRTGELFF. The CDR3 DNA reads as TGTGCCAGCAGTAATCATGGACTAGCGGGTCGCACCGGGGAGCTGTTTTTT.

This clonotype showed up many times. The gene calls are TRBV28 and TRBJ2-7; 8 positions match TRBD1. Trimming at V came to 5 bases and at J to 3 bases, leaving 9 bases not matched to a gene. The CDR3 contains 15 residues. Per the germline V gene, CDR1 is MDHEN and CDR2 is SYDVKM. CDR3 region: CASSPHRGNYYEQYF. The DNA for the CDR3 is TGTGCCAGCAGTCCTCACAGGGGGAACTACTACGAGCAGTACTTC.

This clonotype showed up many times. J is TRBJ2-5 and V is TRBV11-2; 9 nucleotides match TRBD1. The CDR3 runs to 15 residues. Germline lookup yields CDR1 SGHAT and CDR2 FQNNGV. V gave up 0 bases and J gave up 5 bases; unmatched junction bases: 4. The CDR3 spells CASSLETGGMETQYF. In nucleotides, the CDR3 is TGTGCCAGCAGCTTAGAGACAGGGGGTATGGAGACCCAGTACTTC.

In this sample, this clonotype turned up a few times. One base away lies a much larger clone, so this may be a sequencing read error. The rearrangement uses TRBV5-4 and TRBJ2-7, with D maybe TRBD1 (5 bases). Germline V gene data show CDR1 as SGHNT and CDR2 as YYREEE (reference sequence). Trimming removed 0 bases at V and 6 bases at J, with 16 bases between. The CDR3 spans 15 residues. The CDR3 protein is CASSLAMPQGSEQYF. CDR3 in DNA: TGTGCCAGCAGCTTGGCTATGCCGCAGGGCAGCGAGCAGTACTTC.

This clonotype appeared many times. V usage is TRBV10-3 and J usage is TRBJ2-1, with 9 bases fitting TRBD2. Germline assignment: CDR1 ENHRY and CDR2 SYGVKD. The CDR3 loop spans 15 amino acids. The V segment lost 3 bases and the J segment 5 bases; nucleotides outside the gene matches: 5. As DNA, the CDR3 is TGTGCCATCAGTGAACCGGGACTAGCCCACAATGAGCAGTTCTTC. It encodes CAISEPGLAHNEQFF.

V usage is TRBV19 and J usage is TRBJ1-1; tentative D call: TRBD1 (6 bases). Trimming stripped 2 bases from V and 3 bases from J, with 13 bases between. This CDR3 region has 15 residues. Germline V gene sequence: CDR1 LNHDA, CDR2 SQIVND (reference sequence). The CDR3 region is CASSISSRGHTEAFF. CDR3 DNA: TGTGCCAGTAGTATATCTTCCAGGGGACACACTGAAGCTTTCTTT.